This T cell receptor beta chain was sequenced in a study of spatial heterogeneity in lung cancer. V trimming: 5 bases; J trimming: 4 bases; junction bases outside the gene matches: 9. Germline V gene lookup returns CDR1 SGHVS and CDR2 FNYEAQ. The CDR3 is 16 amino acids. As regards this clonotype: Possible read error: a much larger clone is one base away.

TCRdb reanalysed the 5' RACE reads using MiXCR and keeps one entry per CDR3 protein. The table includes 45,000 to 55,000 distinct CDR3 sequences, approximately 5% detected once. The time point was: sample taken at primary tumor resection. Whole RNA came from tumor, nontumor lung or frozen PBMC and was sequenced without being sorted. Specimen: PBMCs, collected at surgery. This TCR came from a male donor with early-stage non-small cell lung cancer. V and J are TRBV7-6 and TRBJ2-2; 8 positions agree with TRBD2. The chain's CDR3 is CASSLGLVGSTGELFF. Here the CDR3 DNA reads TGTGCCAGCAGCCTGGGACTAGTGGGATCCACCGGGGAGCTGTTTTTT.